This record concerns one T cell receptor (beta chain) sequence. The junction departs from the called germline gene at one end, perhaps through a read error. This CDR3 has 14 amino acids. Germline-derived CDR1 and CDR2 are LNHDA and SQIVND (reference sequence). These data come from a study of blood T cell repertoires in COVID-19. Overall study: Donors in the United States, Italy and Spain gave samples during acute or convalescent COVID-19. The analysed material was cDNA or gDNA that came from T cells, B-cell-depleted T cells, or PBMCs.

Original analysis: Amplifying reference gene primers gave estimates of nucleated cell counts. TCRdb keeps only in-frame clones here, not all; method: immunoSEQ multiplex PCR. V and J calls and clone size come straight from that table; D and trimming were deduced from the DNA. The sample contains about 140,000 clones, about 81% of which appear only once. Sample: peripheral blood. The chain couples TRBV19 to TRBJ2-1; the match to TRBD2 covers 11 bases. The sequence came from a woman older than 75 with acute or convalescent COVID-19. The CDR3 bases are TGTGCCAGTAGAATAGCGGGAGGGCCTTATGAGCAGTTCTTC. This codes for CASRIAGGPYEQFF.